The 20 T cell receptor beta chains presented below share a single source sample, sequenced in a study of graft-versus-host responses after intestinal transplantation. No antigen has been identified for these receptors. Measured with immunoSEQ multiplex PCR; TCRdb has only the in-frame clones, and not every one. The sample includes roughly 99,000 clones, about 91% seen only once; the top ten take less than 0.85%. Source: unstimulated CD4+ T cells sorted from spleen or lymph node cells, taken before transplant. These receptors were obtained from a human donor who was the organ donor for an intestinal transplant.

The V gene is TRBV28, the J gene TRBJ1-2; 9 positions agree with TRBD1. The germline gives CDR1 MDHEN, CDR2 SYDVKM. The CDR3 contains 14 residues. With 7 bases clipped from V and 0 bases from J, the junction kept 3 bases outside the gene matches. The CDR3 loop reads CASNTGGANYGYTF. As DNA, the CDR3 is TGTGCCAGCAACACAGGGGGCGCTAACTATGGCTACACCTTC.

V and J are TRBV12-5 and TRBJ2-5; D is ambiguous. Trimming removed 6 bases from V and 4 bases from J, with 9 bases in between. CDR1 LGHNT and CDR2 FRNRAP come from the germline V gene. The CDR3 spans 12 residues. In nucleotides, the CDR3 is TGTGCTAGTGGGCCGACGGGAGAGACCCAGTACTTC. Translating it yields CASGPTGETQYF.

V is TRBV2 and J is TRBJ1-3; the D gene is possibly TRBD1 (6 bases). Trimming pared 1 base from V and 1 base from J, leaving 17 bases between. The CDR3 runs to 18 residues. Germline CDR1 reads SNHLY; CDR2 reads FYNNEI. The CDR3 is CASSEVSGRGTSGNTIYF. DNA for the CDR3: TGTGCCAGCAGTGAAGTATCGGGCAGGGGCACATCTGGAAACACCATATATTTT. The variable domain in full, completed from reference TRBV2 and TRBJ1-3, reads EPEVTQTPSHQVTQMGQEVILRCVPISNHLYFYWYRQILGQKVEFLVSFYNNEISEKSEIFDDQFSVERPDGSNFTLKIRSTKLEDSAMYFCASSEVSGRGTSGNTIYFGEGSWLTVV.

The chain links TRBV5-4 to TRBJ2-5, with D tentatively TRBD1 or TRBD2 (5 bases each). Trimming stripped 4 bases from V and 2 bases from J, with 18 bases between. This CDR3 contains 16 residues. The germline gives CDR1 SGHNT, CDR2 YYREEE (reference sequence). CDR3 sequence: CASSTLTGDGQETQYF. In nucleotides, the CDR3 is TGTGCCAGCAGCACCCTGACCGGGGACGGGCAAGAGACCCAGTACTTC.

The V gene is TRBV19, the J gene TRBJ1-5; D not certain. Germline loops: CDR1 LNHDA, CDR2 SQIVND (reference sequence). The CDR3 runs 14 residues. The V end lost 3 bases, the J end lost 4 bases, and 10 bases lay between the germline ends. The DNA for the CDR3 is TGTGCCAGTAGTATTCCCCGGATGAATCAGCCCCAGCATTTT. It is translated as CASSIPRMNQPQHF.

This chain uses TRBV28 with TRBJ1-6; tentatively, D is TRBD1 (6 bases). The CDR3 loop spans 12 amino acids. The V gene lost 6 bases and the J gene lost 8 bases, with 8 bases spanning the gap. Germline V gene sequence: CDR1 MDHEN, CDR2 SYDVKM. The CDR3 region is CASRYRDSPLHF. DNA of the CDR3: TGTGCCAGCAGGTACAGGGATTCACCCCTCCACTTT.

The rearrangement uses TRBV6-4 and TRBJ2-7; no firm D call. Germline V lookup: CDR1 MRHNA, CDR2 SNTAGT. V was clipped by 1 base and J by 6 bases, with 13 bases between them. The CDR3 sequence is 14 residues long. DNA for the CDR3: TGTGCCAGCAGTGACTTCTGGGGTTCAACCGAGCAGTACTTC. Translating gives CASSDFWGSTEQYF.

This clone was seen a few times. The genes are TRBV6-1 and TRBJ1-2; D is unclear. CDR1 is MNHNS, CDR2 SASEGT, per germline. Trimming pared 6 bases from V and 3 bases from J, leaving 5 bases between. This CDR3 region has 11 residues. This CDR3 reads CASREDYGYTF. The CDR3 DNA reads TGTGCCAGCAGGGAGGACTATGGCTACACCTTC.

CDR3 sequence reads: CASSFARSAYNEQFF. CDR3 DNA sequence: TGTGCCAGTAGTTTCGCTCGGTCCGCTTACAATGAGCAGTTCTTC. The genes are TRBV19 and TRBJ2-1; D gene unclear. The ends were cut back, 5 bases at V and 4 bases at J, with 15 bases in the middle. CDR3 length equals 15 residues. Per germline, CDR1 LNHDA and CDR2 SQIVND (reference sequence).

The gene calls are TRBV11-2 and TRBJ1-6, with D tentatively TRBD1 (5 bases). Germline CDR1 is SGHAT and CDR2 is FQNNGV. V was shortened by 4 bases and J by 6 bases, with 10 bases between the two germline ends. CDR3 length: 14 amino acids. CDR3 protein: CASSSQTVNSPLHF. The CDR3 region has the DNA TGTGCCAGCAGCTCCCAGACAGTTAATTCACCCCTCCACTTT.

The V gene is TRBV5-6, the J gene TRBJ1-6, with D hard to call. Trimming cost V 4 bases and J 4 bases, with 15 bases left between them. CDR3 length: 16 residues. Germline V CDR1 and CDR2: SGHDT, YYEEEE. CDR3 in amino acids: CASSVVGTAYNSPLHF. The CDR3 bases are TGTGCCAGCAGCGTGGTGGGTACAGCGTATAATTCACCCCTCCACTTT.

This chain connects TRBV28 to TRBJ2-1; no clear D gene. The ends were cut back, 7 bases at V and 5 bases at J, with 18 bases in the middle. The CDR3 spans 15 residues. Germline-derived CDR1 and CDR2 are MDHEN and SYDVKM. The CDR3 region is CASTGRILTHNEQFF. For the CDR3, the DNA is TGTGCCAGCACCGGGCGGATCCTCACTCACAATGAGCAGTTCTTC.

The chain joins TRBV4-1 to TRBJ2-1, with D uncertain. CDR3 length equals 17 residues. The germline V gene has CDR1 MGHRA and CDR2 YSYEKL. Between the trimmed V and J ends, which lost 5 bases and 4 bases, there was a span of 21 bases. The CDR3 coding sequence is TGCGCCAGCAGCTTCAGAGCTAGTCCTCCTCCATACAATGAGCAGTTCTTC. Translation gives CASSFRASPPPYNEQFF.

The rearrangement links TRBV6-1 to TRBJ2-5; D remains ambiguous. The DNA end is a closer match to TRBJ2-7, so the J assignment may be wrong. The CDR3 runs to 12 residues. Germline V gene lookup returns CDR1 MNHNS and CDR2 SASEGT. The CDR3 region has the DNA TGTGCCAGCAGTGAAGTGAAGTCCGAGCAGTACTTC. As protein: CASSEVKSEQYF.

The CDR3 spells CASIGLPTGDTQYF. Written as DNA, the CDR3 is TGTGCCAGCATCGGTCTACCAACAGGAGATACGCAGTATTTT. V usage is TRBV6-1 and J usage is TRBJ2-3; possibly TRBD1 for D (5 bases). The CDR3 length is 14 residues. V shed 7 bases and J shed 5 bases, with 16 bases lying between them. Germline values: CDR1 MNHNS, CDR2 SASEGT.

The CDR3 loop reads CASSGGVSSTYEQYF. In nucleotides, the CDR3 is TGTGCCAGCAGTGGAGGGGTCAGTTCTACCTACGAGCAGTACTTC. This chain uses TRBV6-1 with TRBJ2-5, with D tentatively TRBD1 or TRBD2 (5 bases each). The last part of the DNA fits TRBJ2-7 better; the J call may be wrong. This CDR3 is built from 15 residues. CDR1 is MNHNS and CDR2 is SASEGT in the germline V gene.

The chain carries TRBV5-1 and TRBJ2-1; 14 positions agree with TRBD2. Trimming cost V 7 bases and J 7 bases; bases outside gene matches: 1. The germline V gene has CDR1 SGHRS and CDR2 YFSETQ. CDR3 length: 13 residues. CDR3 nucleotide sequence: TGCGCCAGCGGGACTAGCGGGAGAAATGAGCAGTTCTTC. Protein: CASGTSGRNEQFF.

The chain couples TRBV4-1 to TRBJ1-4; TRBD1 might be the D (5 bases). The CDR3 loop spans 13 amino acids. The germline gives CDR1 MGHRA, CDR2 YSYEKL. With 8 bases removed from V and 7 bases from J, the gap between germline ends came to 14 bases. The chain's CDR3 is CASGRQMAEKLFF. CDR3 DNA sequence: TGCGCCAGCGGCCGACAGATGGCTGAAAAACTGTTTTTT.

The chain carries TRBV2 and TRBJ2-1; 9 bases match TRBD1. The CDR3 is 14 amino acids. CDR1 SNHLY and CDR2 FYNNEI come from the germline V gene. Trimming at V came to 7 bases and at J to 8 bases, leaving 9 bases not matched to a gene. This CDR3 reads CASTRDRVNHEQFF. The CDR3 nucleotides read TGTGCCAGCACCCGGGACAGGGTAAACCATGAGCAGTTCTTC.

The V call is TRBV4-1, the J call TRBJ1-2, with a weak D call TRBD1 (5 bases). Germline V CDR1 and CDR2: MGHRA, YSYEKL. Trimming left V 1 base short and J 14 bases short, with 20 bases between. The CDR3 is made up of 14 amino acids. CDR3 coding DNA: TGCGCCAGCAGCCAAGTCCAGGGTGGAGGGGATCGGACCTTC. Translation: CASSQVQGGGDRTF.